This record concerns one T cell receptor (beta chain) sequence. The antigen is not known. The sample holds other DNA sequences that translate to the same CDR3. The CD4+ fraction was divided into a CD45RA+ naive subset and a CD45RA-negative memory subset. This sample is drawn from a study of shared clonotypes between healthy human individuals. Sequencing used immunoSEQ multiplex PCR; TCRdb keeps in-frame clones, though not all of them. The data show roughly 1,100,000 clones, 65% to 80% seen once. General study findings and limits: Memory subsets generally showed smaller estimated richness than naive subsets did. Incompleteness in sorted-subset sequencing, despite large depth, was shown by rarefaction.

Sequencing was done on a sample of memory CD4+ T cells sorted from blood. Subset described: CD45RA-negative fraction. The TCR sequence derives from a man aged 18 to 35 in good health.

This chain's CDR3 is CAWRGTGNQPQHF. CDR3 DNA: TGTGCCTGGAGAGGGACAGGGAACCAGCCCCAGCATTTT. The chain has TRBV30 and TRBJ1-5; 9 nucleotides line up with TRBD1. Per germline, CDR1 GTSNPN and CDR2 SVGIG (reference sequence). CDR3 length: 13 amino acids. V lost 3 bases, J lost 7 bases, and 4 bases stayed unmatched.